This note documents a single TCR beta chain sequence. This entry comes from a study of blood T cell repertoires in COVID-19. About the research overall: The study drew acute and convalescent COVID-19 samples from the United States, Italy and Spain.

Trimming took 1 base from V and 6 from J, leaving 16 bases between them. CDR1 and CDR2 (germline): MGHRA, YSYEKL. This CDR3 has 16 residues. The table came from immunoSEQ multiplex PCR; TCRdb's copy has only in-frame clones and leaves some out. Of over 15,000 clones detected, approximately 85% appear once; the ten largest clones hold around a third. Sequencing used peripheral blood. The chain joins TRBV4-1 to TRBJ1-5; TRBD1 is a possible D gene (5 bases). The sequence derives from a man between 65 and 79 years old in a cohort sampled during active COVID-19. The CDR3 spells CASSQVGGGAAQPQHF. CDR3 sequence (DNA): TGCGCCAGCAGCCAAGTGGGGGGAGGGGCAGCTCAGCCCCAGCATTTT.